One sample yielded the 20 T cell receptor beta chains listed below, sequenced in a study of blood T cell repertoires in COVID-19. The table came from immunoSEQ multiplex PCR; TCRdb's copy has only in-frame clones and leaves some out. This table holds more than 110,000 clones, roughly 80% found once. The sample comprised peripheral blood. These receptors came from a woman aged 45-65 years with active or convalescent COVID-19.

The chain uses TRBV9 and TRBJ1-1; 8 nucleotides line up with TRBD1. The germline V gene has CDR1 SGDLS and CDR2 YYNGEE. This CDR3 is 16 amino acids long. V was clipped by 4 bases and J by 6 bases; unmatched bases: 14. The CDR3 DNA follows: TGTGCCAGCAGCCCAGGACAGGGCCCCGGTTCCGCTGAAGCTTTCTTT. This gives the protein CASSPGQGPGSAEAFF.

The table lists this clone with a few counts. The same CDR3 can be traced to other DNA sequences in this sample. The chain employs TRBV4-3 and TRBJ2-7; 8 bases map to TRBD1. V was clipped by 1 base and J by 4 bases; unmatched bases: 6. Germline CDR1 and CDR2: LGHNA and YSLEER. The CDR3 length is 15 residues. The DNA for the CDR3 is TGCGCCAGCAGCCAAGCCTCGGGACAGGCTTACGAGCAGTACTTC. Translating gives CASSQASGQAYEQYF.

The genes are TRBV12-3 or TRBV12-4 and TRBJ2-5; D gene ambiguous. The CDR3 runs 13 residues. V was trimmed by 5 bases and J by 3 bases, leaving 10 bases between them. The CDR3 loop is CASSRRLEETQYF. In DNA form, the CDR3 reads TGTGCCAGCAGTCGCAGGCTTGAAGAGACCCAGTACTTC.

The J gene is TRBJ2-1, the V gene TRBV7-3; D perhaps matches TRBD2 (5 bases). Trimming took 5 bases from V and 12 from J, leaving 14 bases between them. CDR3 length: 12 amino acids. CDR1 is SGHTA and CDR2 is FQGTGA in the germline V gene. The CDR3 sequence is CASSLKNGMQFF. The DNA of the CDR3 is TGTGCCAGCAGCCTGAAAAACGGGATGCAGTTCTTC. The whole variable domain, filled in from reference TRBV7-3 and TRBJ2-1, reads GAGVSQTPSNKVTEKGKYVELRCDPISGHTALYWYRQSLGQGPEFLIYFQGTGAADDSGLPNDRFFAVRPEGSVSTLKIQRTERGDSAVYLCASSLKNGMQFFGPGTRLTVL.

V is TRBV5-1 and J is TRBJ1-2; 8 bases align to TRBD1. The trim removed 4 bases at V and 0 bases at J, leaving 11 bases unmatched. Per the germline V gene, CDR1 is SGHRS and CDR2 is YFSETQ. This CDR3 is built from 17 residues. The DNA of the CDR3 is TGCGCCAGCAGCGGGGGGACAGGAGCGTCCTCTAACTATGGCTACACCTTC. Encoded protein: CASSGGTGASSNYGYTF.

The rearrangement links TRBV2 to TRBJ2-2; a possible D gene is TRBD1 (6 bases). Germline V gene lookup returns CDR1 SNHLY and CDR2 FYNNEI. V was cut by 8 bases and J by 1 base, with 11 bases left in between. The CDR3 loop spans 14 amino acids. CDR3 sequence: CASRWTENTGELFF. The CDR3 DNA reads as TGTGCCAGCCGTTGGACAGAGAACACCGGGGAGCTGTTTTTT.

J is TRBJ1-4 and V is TRBV19; the match to TRBD1 covers 8 bases. Germline V gene lookup returns CDR1 LNHDA and CDR2 SQIVND (reference sequence). The trim removed 6 bases at V and 0 bases at J, leaving 9 bases unmatched. The CDR3 sequence is 17 residues long. The CDR3 spells CASRKRTGTATNEKLFF. CDR3 in DNA: TGTGCCAGTAGAAAAAGGACAGGGACTGCAACTAATGAAAAACTGTTTTTT.

The sample holds a few counts of this clone. The chain combines TRBV28 with TRBJ1-2; TRBD1 matches 9 bases. Germline V lookup: CDR1 MDHEN, CDR2 SYDVKM. The CDR3 contains 12 residues. Trimming at V came to 1 base and at J to 13 bases, leaving 4 bases not matched to a gene. CDR3 sequence reads: CASSLLQGAVTF. Written as DNA, the CDR3 is TGTGCCAGCAGTTTATTACAGGGGGCGGTCACCTTC.

This clone was detected a few times. The rearrangement uses TRBV24-1 and TRBJ1-5; the match to TRBD1 covers 7 bases. V was pared by 12 bases and J by 1 base, with 5 bases of the junction left unmatched. The CDR3 contains 13 residues. Germline loops: CDR1 KGHDR, CDR2 SFDVKD. CDR3 sequence: CAVQGWSNQPQHF. In DNA, the CDR3 is TGTGCCGTACAGGGGTGGAGCAATCAGCCCCAGCATTTT.

This clone was counted at least ten times. The rearrangement joins TRBV3-1 (or the pseudogene TRBV3-2) to TRBJ1-1, with TRBD1 identical over 10 bases. Germline trimming cut 3 bases from V and 8 bases from J; bases unmatched to any gene: 6. The CDR3 sequence is 14 residues long. The germline V gene encodes CDR1 LGHDT and CDR2 YNNKEL (reference sequence). CDR3 nucleotide sequence: TGTGCCAGCAGCCAGACAGGGGGCGGTCGGGAAGCTTTCTTT. Protein sequence: CASSQTGGGREAFF.

The chain has TRBV14 and TRBJ1-2; 7 bases map to TRBD1. V dropped 0 bases and J dropped 8; count of bases not matched to a gene: 9. The length of the CDR3 is 15 residues. Germline assignment: CDR1 SGHDN and CDR2 FVKESK. CDR3 region: CASSQDFRIGGGYTF. For the CDR3, the DNA is TGTGCCAGCAGCCAAGATTTCCGGATAGGGGGCGGCTACACCTTC.

V usage is TRBV30 and J usage is TRBJ2-3, with 8 bases lining up with TRBD2. The germline V gene has CDR1 GTSNPN and CDR2 SVGIG (reference sequence). V lost 2 bases, J lost 5 bases, and 9 bases stayed unmatched. This CDR3 has 15 amino acids. The CDR3 sequence: CAWSKRGLVRDTQYF. The CDR3 coding sequence is TGTGCCTGGAGTAAGCGGGGGCTAGTCAGAGATACGCAGTATTTT.

This chain links TRBV19 with TRBJ1-5; D unclear. The CDR3 has 13 amino acids. Germline CDR1 reads LNHDA; CDR2 reads SQIVND (reference sequence). Trimming removed 8 bases at V and 2 bases at J, with 10 bases between. For the CDR3, the DNA is TGTGCCAGTTCCCCCGGGGGCAATCAGCCCCAGCATTTT. It specifies CASSPGGNQPQHF.

The rearrangement joins TRBV27 to TRBJ1-2, with D perhaps matching TRBD1 (6 bases). The CDR3 totals 14 residues. V lost 6 bases and J 4 bases, leaving 15 bases between the germline ends. Germline V gives CDR1 MNHEY, CDR2 SMNVEV (reference sequence). As DNA, the CDR3 is TGTGCCAGCAGCCGGGCGGGGGCGCCCTATGGCTACACCTTC. Its protein is CASSRAGAPYGYTF.

A few counts support this clone. The V gene is TRBV24-1, the J gene TRBJ2-1; the match to TRBD2 covers 7 bases. CDR1 is KGHDR and CDR2 is SFDVKD in the germline V gene. The V gene end was trimmed by 3 bases and the J gene end by 6 bases; junction bases not matched to a gene: 1. This CDR3 region has 13 residues. The CDR3 region has the DNA TGTGCCACCAGTGATGGGAGGGTCAATGAGCAGTTCTTC. It codes for CATSDGRVNEQFF.

This clone came up once. This chain connects TRBV30 to TRBJ1-1, with 7 bases aligning to TRBD1. The germline gives CDR1 GTSNPN, CDR2 SVGIG (reference sequence). The V segment lost 1 base and the J segment 1 base; nucleotides outside the gene matches: 0. This CDR3 is 13 amino acids long. The CDR3 region is CAWSGTGNTEAFF. CDR3 DNA sequence: TGTGCCTGGAGTGGGACAGGGAACACTGAAGCTTTCTTT.

With respect to this clone: The same CDR3 is also encoded by other DNA sequences in this sample. The rearrangement links TRBV20-1 to TRBJ1-2; D remains ambiguous. Trimming took off 5 bases at V and 5 bases at J, with 9 bases between the two ends. Germline assignment: CDR1 DFQATT and CDR2 SNEGSKA (reference sequence). This CDR3 is built from 11 residues. CDR3 sequence reads: CSARTVYGYTF. The CDR3 DNA reads as TGCAGTGCTCGGACTGTGTATGGCTACACCTTC.

The chain has TRBV19 and TRBJ1-4, with D unclear. The V end was cut by 3 bases, the J end by 2 bases, with 10 bases between. CDR1 and CDR2 (germline): LNHDA, SQIVND (reference sequence). The CDR3 loop spans 15 amino acids. The CDR3 loop is CASSIRRRTNEKLFF. DNA for the CDR3: TGTGCCAGTAGTATCCGGCGGAGGACTAATGAAAAACTGTTTTTT. Drawing the rest from reference TRBV19 and TRBJ1-4, the complete variable domain is DGGITQSPKYLFRKEGQNVTLSCEQNLNHDAMYWYRQDPGQGLRLIYYSQIVNDFQKGDIAEGYSVSREKKESFPLTVTSAQKNPTAFYLCASSIRRRTNEKLFFGSGTQLSVL.

This CDR3 reads CASSLSGTANTGELFF. The CDR3 DNA reads as TGTGCCAGCAGCCTATCCGGGACAGCGAACACCGGGGAGCTGTTTTTT. The genes are TRBV11-2 and TRBJ2-2, with 7 bases aligning to TRBD1. Germline V CDR1 and CDR2: SGHAT, FQNNGV. The CDR3 contains 16 residues. Trimming cost V 5 bases and J 0 bases; bases outside gene matches: 6.

This clone was found a few times. The chain combines TRBV6-2 or TRBV6-3 with TRBJ2-1, with 15 nucleotides matching TRBD2. Germline assignment: CDR1 MNHEY and CDR2 SVGEGT. This CDR3 has 17 residues. V trimming: 2 bases; J trimming: 7 bases; junction bases outside the gene matches: 6. In DNA form, the CDR3 reads TGTGCCAGCAGTTACCGGGGGGGGACTAGCGGGAGGAATGAGCAGTTCTTC. This encodes CASSYRGGTSGRNEQFF.